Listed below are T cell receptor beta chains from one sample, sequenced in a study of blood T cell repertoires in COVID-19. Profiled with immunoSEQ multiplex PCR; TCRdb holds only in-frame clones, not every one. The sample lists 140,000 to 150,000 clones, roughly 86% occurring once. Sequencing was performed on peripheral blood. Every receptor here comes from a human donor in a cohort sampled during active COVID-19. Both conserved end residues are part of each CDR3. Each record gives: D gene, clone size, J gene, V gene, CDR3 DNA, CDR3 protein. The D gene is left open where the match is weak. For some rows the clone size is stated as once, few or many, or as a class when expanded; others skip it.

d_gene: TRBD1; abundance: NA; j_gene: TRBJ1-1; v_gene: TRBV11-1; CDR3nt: TGTGCCAGCAGCGCAGACAGGGGGCTGAACACTGAAGCTTTCTTT; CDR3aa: CASSADRGLNTEAFF
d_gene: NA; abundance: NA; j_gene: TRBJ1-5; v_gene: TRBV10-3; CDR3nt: TGTGCCATCAGTGAGTCCTTCCAGGGAGGTCAGCCCCAGCATTTT; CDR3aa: CAISESFQGGQPQHF
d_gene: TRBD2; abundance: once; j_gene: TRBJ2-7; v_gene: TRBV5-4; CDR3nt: TGTGCCAGCAGCAAGGGACTAGCGGGAGGGGACTCCTACGAGCAGTACTTC; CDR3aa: CASSKGLAGGDSYEQYF
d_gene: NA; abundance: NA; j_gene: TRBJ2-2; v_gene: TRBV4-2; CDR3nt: TGTGCCAGCAGCCAAGATTGGCAGTTCACCGGGGAGCTGTTTTTT; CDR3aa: CASSQDWQFTGELFF
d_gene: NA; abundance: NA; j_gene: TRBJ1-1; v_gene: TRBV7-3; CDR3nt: TGTGCCAGCAGCCCAATGGGGGGGCTAGCTTTCTTT; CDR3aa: CASSPMGGLAFF
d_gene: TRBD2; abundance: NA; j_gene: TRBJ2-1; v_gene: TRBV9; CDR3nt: TGTGCCAGCAGCGTAGGAGTAGCGGGACCTAACGAGCAGTTCTTC; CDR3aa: CASSVGVAGPNEQFF
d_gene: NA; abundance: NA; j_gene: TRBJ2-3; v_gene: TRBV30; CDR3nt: TGTGCCTGTACCCGGGGGGCAGGAACAGATACGCAGTATTTT; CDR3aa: CACTRGAGTDTQYF
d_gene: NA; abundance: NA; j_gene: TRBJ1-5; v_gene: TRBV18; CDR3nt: TGTGCCAGCTCACCACGGGGGGATAGCAATCAGCCCCAGCATTTT; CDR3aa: CASSPRGDSNQPQHF
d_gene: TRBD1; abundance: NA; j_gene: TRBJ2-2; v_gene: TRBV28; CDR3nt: TGTGCCAGCACCCGACAGGGGGGTGGCACCGGGGAGCTGTTTTTT; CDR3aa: CASTRQGGGTGELFF
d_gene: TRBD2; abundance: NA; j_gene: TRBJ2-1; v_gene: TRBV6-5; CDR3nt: TGTGCCAGCAACTGGGGGGAGGGCCTCGGGGAGCAGTTCTTC; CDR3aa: CASNWGEGLGEQFF
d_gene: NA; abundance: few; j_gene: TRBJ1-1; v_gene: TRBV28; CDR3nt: TGTGCCAGCAGTTTTACCGGGACTGAAGCTTTCTTT; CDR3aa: CASSFTGTEAFF
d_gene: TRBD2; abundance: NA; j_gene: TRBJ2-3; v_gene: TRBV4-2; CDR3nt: TGTGCCAGCAGCCAAGTCGCTAGCGGGGGCACAGATACGCAGTATTTT; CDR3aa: CASSQVASGGTDTQYF
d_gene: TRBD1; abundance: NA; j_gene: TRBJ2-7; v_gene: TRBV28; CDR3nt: TGTGCCAGCAGTAATGGACAGGGAAAATACCTCTTC; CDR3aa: CASSNGQGKYLF
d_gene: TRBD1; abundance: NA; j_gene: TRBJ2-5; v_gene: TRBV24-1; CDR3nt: TGTGCCACCAGTGATTTTCGCAGGGGGCAAGAGACCCAGTACTTC; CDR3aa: CATSDFRRGQETQYF
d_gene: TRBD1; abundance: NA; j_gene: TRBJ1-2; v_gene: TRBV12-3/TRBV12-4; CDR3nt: TGTGCCATGCAGGGGGCCGATGACTATGGCTACACCTTC; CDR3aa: CAMQGADDYGYTF